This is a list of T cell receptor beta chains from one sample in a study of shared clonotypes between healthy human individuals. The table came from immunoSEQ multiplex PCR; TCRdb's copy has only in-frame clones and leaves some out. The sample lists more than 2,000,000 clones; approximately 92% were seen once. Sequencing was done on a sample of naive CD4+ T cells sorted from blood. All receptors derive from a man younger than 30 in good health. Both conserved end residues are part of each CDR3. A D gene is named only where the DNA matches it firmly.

cdr3_nt: TGTGCCAGCAGTTTAGGTGGCAGTTCCTACGAGCAGTACTTC
cdr3_aa: CASSLGGSSYEQYF
d_call: NA
j_call: TRBJ2-7
v_call: TRBV28

cdr3_nt: TGTGCCAGCAGTACAACTAGCCCCCCTACGCAGTATTTT
cdr3_aa: CASSTTSPPTQYF
d_call: NA
j_call: TRBJ2-3
v_call: TRBV6-5

cdr3_nt: TGTGCCAGCAGTCGCGGCCCCGGGAGGGCCGCAGATACGCAGTATTTT
cdr3_aa: CASSRGPGRAADTQYF
d_call: TRBD2
j_call: TRBJ2-3
v_call: TRBV27

cdr3_nt: TGTGCCAGTAGTCTCAACCCCGGGACAGGGGTTGGCTACACCTTC
cdr3_aa: CASSLNPGTGVGYTF
d_call: TRBD1
j_call: TRBJ1-2
v_call: TRBV19

cdr3_nt: TGTGCCAGCAGTGAACGGGTTGAAGCTTTCTTT
cdr3_aa: CASSERVEAFF
d_call: NA
j_call: TRBJ1-1
v_call: TRBV6-5

cdr3_nt: TGCGCCAGCAGCGTCGGGACAGGGGGAGAGACCCAGTACTTC
cdr3_aa: CASSVGTGGETQYF
d_call: TRBD1
j_call: TRBJ2-5
v_call: TRBV5-1

cdr3_nt: TGTGCCAGCTCACGGGCCCTAGCGGGAGGGACGGAGACCCAGTACTTC
cdr3_aa: CASSRALAGGTETQYF
d_call: TRBD2
j_call: TRBJ2-5
v_call: TRBV18

cdr3_nt: TGTGCCAGTAGTATTCGACAAACTGAAGCTTTCTTT
cdr3_aa: CASSIRQTEAFF
d_call: NA
j_call: TRBJ1-1
v_call: TRBV19

cdr3_nt: TGTGCCAGTAGTATAGTCGTAGGTCGTTCTTCCAAAAACATTCAGTACTTC
cdr3_aa: CASSIVVGRSSKNIQYF
d_call: NA
j_call: TRBJ2-4
v_call: TRBV19

cdr3_nt: TGCGCCAGCAGCCTTCTTCGGACTAGCGGAGATACGCAGTATTTT
cdr3_aa: CASSLLRTSGDTQYF
d_call: TRBD2
j_call: TRBJ2-3
v_call: TRBV4-1

cdr3_nt: TGTGCCAGCAGCTTAGTCGGGCTAGCGTCAGACGGTACGCAGTATTTT
cdr3_aa: CASSLVGLASDGTQYF
d_call: NA
j_call: TRBJ2-3
v_call: TRBV11-2

cdr3_nt: TGTGCCTGGGAAAGAGACAGAAAGTCCTACGAGCAGTACTTC
cdr3_aa: CAWERDRKSYEQYF
d_call: NA
j_call: TRBJ2-7
v_call: TRBV30

cdr3_nt: TGTGCCAGCAGTTTCTTAGCGGGACTCTCCTACAATGAGCAGTTCTTC
cdr3_aa: CASSFLAGLSYNEQFF
d_call: TRBD2
j_call: TRBJ2-1
v_call: TRBV27